These 17 T cell receptor beta chains were all obtained from the same sample, sequenced in a study of T cells in localized non-small cell lung cancer (dated by TCRdb to the early 2020s). Library method: the immunoSEQ multiplex PCR assay. TCRdb took this table from immuneACCESS and kept in-frame rearrangements with V and J called. Such tables lack part of the clones; where checked against another copy, unresolved V genes explain under half of the gap, and the rest is unexplained. The sample table records about 1,500 clones; 35% to 40% of these occur just once. The ten biggest clones cover approximately 7.1% of the sample. The sample consisted of lung tumor tissue, taken before any cancer treatment. The receptors derive from a female donor aged 60 or older with stage I lung adenocarcinoma.

This clone was detected a few times. The CDR3 DNA reads as TGTGCCACCCGACAGGACAATCAGCCCCAGCATTTT. Translating it yields CATRQDNQPQHF. This chain links TRBV6-4 with TRBJ1-5; the D gene is possibly TRBD1 (6 bases). Germline V gives CDR1 MRHNA, CDR2 SNTAGT. The CDR3 is 12 amino acids. Trimming removed 10 bases at V and 3 bases at J, with 10 bases between.

This clone was detected only a few times. The chain employs TRBV11-3 and TRBJ1-6, with D tentatively TRBD1 (5 bases). Germline V gene sequence: CDR1 SGHNT, CDR2 YENEEA. V was pared by 6 bases and J by 9 bases, with 21 bases between. The CDR3 sequence is 16 residues long. This CDR3 reads CASRGGLNFGGSPLHF. In DNA form, the CDR3 reads TGTGCCAGCAGGGGAGGGCTCAACTTCGGGGGTTCACCCCTCCACTTT. The variable domain in full, with the rest retrieved from reference TRBV11-3 and TRBJ1-6, is EAGVVQSPRYKIIEKKQPVAFWCNPISGHNTLYWYLQNLGQGPELLIRYENEEAVDDSQLPKDRFSAERLKGVDSTLKIQPAELGDSAVYLCASRGGLNFGGSPLHFGNGTRLTVT.

The chain employs TRBV7-4 and TRBJ2-5, with D hard to call. The CDR3 sequence is 13 residues long. Trimming removed 4 bases from V and 3 bases from J, with 9 bases in between. Germline lookup yields CDR1 SGHVT and CDR2 SQSDAQ. This CDR3 reads CASSSYREETQYF. CDR3 coding DNA: TGTGCCAGCAGCTCCTACAGAGAAGAGACCCAGTACTTC.

The chain uses TRBV25-1 and TRBJ2-1; the match to TRBD2 covers 11 bases. The length of the CDR3 is 15 residues. Germline loops: CDR1 MGHDK, CDR2 SYGVNS. V was clipped by 4 bases and J by 5 bases; unmatched bases: 4. In DNA form, the CDR3 reads TGTGCCAGCAGTGGACTAGCGGGGACTGACAATGAGCAGTTCTTC. This sequence encodes CASSGLAGTDNEQFF.

Only a few counts were recorded for this clone. The J gene is TRBJ1-1, the V gene TRBV30, with a possible D match to TRBD1 (5 bases). Per germline, CDR1 GTSNPN and CDR2 SVGIG (reference sequence). Between the trimmed V and J ends, which lost 1 base and 5 bases, there was a span of 8 bases. The CDR3 consists of 12 residues. The CDR3, as DNA: TGTGCCTGGAGTGCGAAGGGGACTGAAGCTTTCTTT. This codes for CAWSAKGTEAFF.

Only a few counts were recorded for this clone. One end of the junction is discordant with germline, which a read error may explain. The chain carries TRBV6-8 and TRBJ2-3; 13 bases are a match to TRBD2. This CDR3 is 15 amino acids long. Germline lookup yields CDR1 MNHGY and CDR2 SAAAGT. The CDR3 region is CASSDSTSGGDTQYF. The CDR3 DNA reads as TGTGCCAGCAGTGACTCGACTAGCGGGGGGGATACGCAGTATTTT.

This clone has a handful of counts. The rearrangement links TRBV6-8 to TRBJ1-1; 7 bases agree with TRBD1. The CDR3 spans 15 residues. Germline CDR1 and CDR2: MNHGY and SAAAGT. J lost 3 bases, V lost 5 bases, and 9 bases had no gene match. The CDR3 DNA reads TGTGCCAGCAGTGATCTACAGGGGAGGTACACTGAAGCTTTCTTT. It codes for CASSDLQGRYTEAFF.

The genes are TRBV9 and TRBJ1-1; D is ambiguous. In germline, CDR1 is SGDLS, CDR2 YYNGEE. The CDR3 has 14 residues. V lost 0 bases, J lost 6 bases, and 12 bases lay in between. In DNA, the CDR3 is TGTGCCAGCAGCGTAGGCGGCCAAGGCTCTGAAGCTTTCTTT. It yields the protein CASSVGGQGSEAFF.

The chain has TRBV6-8 and TRBJ2-7; 9 bases agree with TRBD1. CDR1 is MNHGY, CDR2 SAAAGT, per germline. The CDR3 contains 13 residues. The trim removed 6 bases at V and 5 bases at J, leaving 5 bases unmatched. For the CDR3, the DNA is TGTGCCAGCAGACACGGGACAGGGAACGAGCAGTACTTC. The encoded protein is CASRHGTGNEQYF.

The CDR3 DNA sequence: TGTGCCAGCAGCGTGGGACTAGCGGGGATGACAGATACGCAGTATTTT. It yields the protein CASSVGLAGMTDTQYF. The chain uses TRBV9 and TRBJ2-3, with 13 bases fitting TRBD2. Germline V gene sequence: CDR1 SGDLS, CDR2 YYNGEE. V was pared by 2 bases and J by 3 bases, with 3 bases of the junction left unmatched. CDR3 length equals 16 residues.

This clone is classed as medium-sized. The chain links TRBV11-3 to TRBJ2-2; TRBD1 matches at 10 bases. This CDR3 has 15 residues. In germline, CDR1 is SGHNT, CDR2 YENEEA. With 6 bases clipped from V and 5 bases from J, the junction kept 6 bases outside the gene matches. The CDR3 sequence is CASRRDRGVTGELFF. The CDR3 nucleotides are TGTGCCAGCAGAAGGGACAGGGGAGTAACCGGGGAGCTGTTTTTT.

This clone came up a few times. The gene calls are TRBV11-3 and TRBJ2-5; TRBD1 might be the D (6 bases). Trimming stripped 3 bases from V and 4 bases from J, with 12 bases between. Germline values: CDR1 SGHNT, CDR2 YENEEA. This CDR3 comprises 14 residues. CDR3 amino acids: CASSLVTGGETQYF. CDR3 in DNA: TGTGCCAGCAGCTTGGTGACAGGCGGAGAGACCCAGTACTTC.

V is TRBV9 and J is TRBJ2-5; tentatively, D is TRBD2 (6 bases). The germline CDR1 and CDR2 sequences are SGDLS and YYNGEE. The V and J ends lost 5 bases and 4 bases respectively, with 9 bases between them. This CDR3 has 12 residues. CDR3 sequence (DNA): TGTGCCAGCAGAAGGCGGGGAGAGACCCAGTACTTC. Translation: CASRRRGETQYF.

This clone was counted only a few times. The V and J genes are TRBV6-8 and TRBJ2-3, with D tentatively TRBD1 or TRBD2 (5 bases each). V was shortened by 2 bases and J by 0 bases, with 15 bases between the two germline ends. Per the germline V gene, CDR1 is MNHGY and CDR2 is SAAAGT. This CDR3 is 17 amino acids long. The CDR3 spells CASSYATSGASTDTQYF. The DNA of the CDR3 is TGTGCCAGCAGTTACGCAACCTCCGGGGCTAGCACAGATACGCAGTATTTT.

The rearrangement joins TRBV14 to TRBJ1-1; D unclear. With 2 bases removed from V and 5 bases from J, the gap between germline ends came to 12 bases. Germline values: CDR1 SGHDN, CDR2 FVKESK. The CDR3 length is 14 residues. CDR3 loop: CASSQIAGRTEAFF. In DNA, the CDR3 is TGTGCCAGCAGCCAAATAGCAGGTCGGACTGAAGCTTTCTTT.

This clone turned up a few times. V gene TRBV9 combines with J gene TRBJ1-2; tentatively, D is TRBD1 (6 bases). The CDR3 has 13 amino acids. CDR1 is SGDLS and CDR2 is YYNGEE in the germline V gene. V was shortened by 2 bases and J by 3 bases, with 8 bases between the two germline ends. For the CDR3, the DNA is TGTGCCAGCAGCGTCGGGGGCGACTATGGCTACACCTTC. As protein: CASSVGGDYGYTF.

The chain uses TRBV2 and TRBJ2-1, with 11 bases lining up with TRBD2. The trim removed 6 bases at V and 7 bases at J, leaving 8 bases unmatched. Per germline, CDR1 SNHLY and CDR2 FYNNEI. The CDR3 covers 15 residues. The CDR3 bases are TGTGCCAGCAGACCCATAGCGGGGGGGCGTAATGAGCAGTTCTTC. Its protein product is CASRPIAGGRNEQFF.